This TCR beta chain was identified during a study of blood T cell repertoires in COVID-19. The overall study: Donors in the United States, Italy and Spain gave samples during acute or convalescent COVID-19. T cells, B-cell-depleted T cells, or PBMCs supplied cDNA or gDNA.

CDR3 length: 18 amino acids. CDR1 and CDR2 from the germline V gene are LNHNV and YYDKDF (reference sequence). Trimming cost V 0 bases and J 0 bases, with 17 bases left between them. This clone was detected only once. Source study methods: Amplification of reference gene primers provided the estimated nucleated cell counts. Some clones are missing from TCRdb's copy, which holds only in-frame ones; the method was immunoSEQ multiplex PCR. Clonal size and the V and J genes are those of that table, whereas D and trimming came from the DNA. The table shows around 100,000 clones, with 90% to 95% occurring only once.

Sequenced: peripheral blood. The source is a human donor in a cohort sampled during active COVID-19. The V call is TRBV15, the J call TRBJ1-1, with D hard to call. This chain's CDR3 is CATSREMPLLSLNTEAFF. The CDR3 coding sequence is TGTGCCACCAGCAGAGAGATGCCGTTACTTTCGCTGAACACTGAAGCTTTCTTT.